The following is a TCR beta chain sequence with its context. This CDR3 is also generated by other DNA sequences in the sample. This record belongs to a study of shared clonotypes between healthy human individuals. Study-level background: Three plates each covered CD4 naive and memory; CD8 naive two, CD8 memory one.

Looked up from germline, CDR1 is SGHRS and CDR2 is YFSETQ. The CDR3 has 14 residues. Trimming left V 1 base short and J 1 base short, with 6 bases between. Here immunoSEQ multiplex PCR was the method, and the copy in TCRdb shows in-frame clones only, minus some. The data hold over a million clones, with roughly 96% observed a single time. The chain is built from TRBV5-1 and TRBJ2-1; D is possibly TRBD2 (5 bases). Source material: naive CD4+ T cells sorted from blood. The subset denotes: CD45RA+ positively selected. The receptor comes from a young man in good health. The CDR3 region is CASSLTGSYNEQFF. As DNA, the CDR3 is TGCGCCAGCAGCTTGACGGGGTCCTACAATGAGCAGTTCTTC.